Listed below are T cell receptor beta chains from one sample, sequenced in a study of blood T cell repertoires in COVID-19. Assay: immunoSEQ multiplex PCR; the TCRdb copy retains only in-frame clones and omits some. The sample carries 130,000 to 150,000 clones, approximately 87% recorded once. The sequencing sample was made of peripheral blood. These receptors all stem from a woman aged 45-59 years with active or convalescent COVID-19. CDR3s include the opening cysteine and the closing phenylalanine or tryptophan. The order of the fields is V gene, J gene, clone size, D gene, CDR3 DNA, CDR3 protein. D genes are given only for firm matches. Rows give clone size only sometimes, using once, few, many, or a class for an expanded clone.

V gene: TRBV28; J gene: TRBJ2-3; clone size: .; D gene: TRBD2; CDR3 DNA: TGTGCCAGCAGTGCGGGACTAGCTGGCACAGATACGCAGTATTTT; CDR3 protein: CASSAGLAGTDTQYF
V gene: TRBV5-1; J gene: TRBJ2-2; clone size: few; D gene: TRBD2; CDR3 DNA: TGCGCCAGCAGCTTAACTAGCGGGACGAACACCGGGGAGCTGTTTTTT; CDR3 protein: CASSLTSGTNTGELFF
V gene: TRBV5-1; J gene: TRBJ1-1; clone size: .; D gene: .; CDR3 DNA: TGCGCCAGCAGCCAATTGGCGGTCCCCCGAAATGAAGAAGCTTTCTTT; CDR3 protein: CASSQLAVPRNEEAFF
V gene: TRBV10-3; J gene: TRBJ2-7; clone size: few; D gene: TRBD2; CDR3 DNA: TGTGCCATCAGTGGGGGGGGAAACGCCCAGTACGAGCAGTACTTC; CDR3 protein: CAISGGGNAQYEQYF
V gene: TRBV27; J gene: TRBJ1-5; clone size: .; D gene: TRBD1; CDR3 DNA: TGTGCCAGCAGTTTATCCCCGGGAGGGGGCGATCAGCCCCAGCATTTT; CDR3 protein: CASSLSPGGGDQPQHF
V gene: TRBV7-9; J gene: TRBJ1-6; clone size: once; D gene: .; CDR3 DNA: TGTGCCAGCAGTTCTTCCCCTTCCGCTGACAGCCCAATCCACTTT; CDR3 protein: CASSSSPSADSPIHF
V gene: TRBV6-5; J gene: TRBJ1-5; clone size: .; D gene: TRBD1; CDR3 DNA: TGTGCCAGCAGGGGACAGACGCCTACCAATCAGCCCCAGCATTTT; CDR3 protein: CASRGQTPTNQPQHF
V gene: TRBV7-6; J gene: TRBJ2-2; clone size: once; D gene: TRBD2; CDR3 DNA: TGTGCCAGCAGCCCGGGACTAGCGGCGAACACCGGGGAGCTGTTTTTT; CDR3 protein: CASSPGLAANTGELFF
V gene: TRBV11-2; J gene: TRBJ1-2; clone size: .; D gene: .; CDR3 DNA: TGTGCCAGCAGCTCGGGGAGGCAGGCCTATGGCTACACCTTC; CDR3 protein: CASSSGRQAYGYTF
V gene: TRBV6-1; J gene: TRBJ1-4; clone size: .; D gene: .; CDR3 DNA: TGTGCCAGCAGTGAATTTATCTCGGCAACTAATGAAAAACTGTTTTTT; CDR3 protein: CASSEFISATNEKLFF
V gene: TRBV7-3; J gene: TRBJ2-3; clone size: .; D gene: .; CDR3 DNA: TGTGCCAGCAGCTTAAGAGGGAGCCAAGATACGCAGTATTTT; CDR3 protein: CASSLRGSQDTQYF
V gene: TRBV3-1/TRBV3-2; J gene: TRBJ2-3; clone size: .; D gene: .; CDR3 DNA: TGTGCCAGCAGCCAAAGGGGGAGTGCCCTCACAGATACGCAGTATTTT; CDR3 protein: CASSQRGSALTDTQYF
V gene: TRBV15; J gene: TRBJ2-3; clone size: once; D gene: .; CDR3 DNA: TGTGCCACCAGGACTTCGGGGGAAAACACAGATACGCAGTATTTT; CDR3 protein: CATRTSGENTDTQYF
V gene: TRBV6-5; J gene: TRBJ1-1; clone size: .; D gene: .; CDR3 DNA: TGTGCCAGCACCAAGGCGGGGGCCGCTGAAGCTTTCTTT; CDR3 protein: CASTKAGAAEAFF
V gene: TRBV28; J gene: TRBJ2-7; clone size: once; D gene: .; CDR3 DNA: TGTGCCAGCAGTTCCCCTCGGGGCGGGACTTACGAGCAGTACTTC; CDR3 protein: CASSSPRGGTYEQYF
V gene: TRBV28; J gene: TRBJ2-1; clone size: .; D gene: .; CDR3 DNA: TGTGCCAGCACCGAAGCCCGGTCCTACAATGAGCAGTTCTTC; CDR3 protein: CASTEARSYNEQFF
V gene: TRBV7-8; J gene: TRBJ1-1; clone size: .; D gene: .; CDR3 DNA: TGTGCCAGCAGCTTAGCGGAGGGAAACACTGAAGCTTTCTTT; CDR3 protein: CASSLAEGNTEAFF
V gene: TRBV19; J gene: TRBJ1-5; clone size: .; D gene: TRBD1; CDR3 DNA: TGTGCCAGTAGCACAGTACAGGGGGCTCAACCCCAGCATTTT; CDR3 protein: CASSTVQGAQPQHF
V gene: TRBV6-2/TRBV6-3; J gene: TRBJ1-1; clone size: .; D gene: .; CDR3 DNA: TGTGCCAGCAGTTACTCGAGCGAGCACACTGAAGCTTTCTTT; CDR3 protein: CASSYSSEHTEAFF
V gene: TRBV7-9; J gene: TRBJ2-7; clone size: .; D gene: TRBD2; CDR3 DNA: TGTGCCAGCAGCTCCCGGACTAGCGGGGCATCCTACGAGCAGTACTTC; CDR3 protein: CASSSRTSGASYEQYF
V gene: TRBV11-2; J gene: TRBJ2-1; clone size: .; D gene: .; CDR3 DNA: TGTGCCAGCAGCTTTAGTGGGGTACTAGCCAATGAGCAGTTCTTC; CDR3 protein: CASSFSGVLANEQFF
V gene: TRBV9; J gene: TRBJ1-5; clone size: .; D gene: .; CDR3 DNA: TGTGCCAGCAGCGTAGATGGCGGGAATCAGCCCCAGCATTTT; CDR3 protein: CASSVDGGNQPQHF
V gene: TRBV7-9; J gene: TRBJ1-1; clone size: .; D gene: .; CDR3 DNA: TGTGCCAGCAGCTGGGGGTCTGGACAGTTGAACACTGAAGCTTTCTTT; CDR3 protein: CASSWGSGQLNTEAFF
V gene: TRBV2; J gene: TRBJ1-1; clone size: .; D gene: .; CDR3 DNA: TGTGCCAGCAGTGAACGAAGAGGCACGGGTGAAGCTTTCTTT; CDR3 protein: CASSERRGTGEAFF
V gene: TRBV4-2; J gene: TRBJ2-7; clone size: .; D gene: TRBD2; CDR3 DNA: TGTGCCAGCAGCCAAGAGGGAATAGCGGGAGACCCGAGGGAGCAGTACTTC; CDR3 protein: CASSQEGIAGDPREQYF
V gene: TRBV4-3; J gene: TRBJ2-7; clone size: .; D gene: TRBD2; CDR3 DNA: TGCGCCAGCAGCCAAGGGACTAGCGGTTACGAGCAGTACTTC; CDR3 protein: CASSQGTSGYEQYF
V gene: TRBV15; J gene: TRBJ1-1; clone size: few; D gene: TRBD1; CDR3 DNA: TGTGCCACCAGCAGAGAGGGAATAAACAGGGGCGGTACTGAAGCTTTCTTT; CDR3 protein: CATSREGINRGGTEAFF
V gene: TRBV5-8; J gene: TRBJ2-5; clone size: .; D gene: .; CDR3 DNA: TGTGCCAGCAGCCCAGACACTGAAGAGACCCAGTACTTC; CDR3 protein: CASSPDTEETQYF
V gene: TRBV27; J gene: TRBJ1-2; clone size: .; D gene: TRBD1; CDR3 DNA: TGTGCCAGCAGTCCACTTGGACAGGAAAAAAATGGCTACACCTTC; CDR3 protein: CASSPLGQEKNGYTF
V gene: TRBV6-2/TRBV6-3; J gene: TRBJ2-7; clone size: .; D gene: .; CDR3 DNA: TGTGCCAGCAGCCAACAGGCGTACGAGCAGTACTTC; CDR3 protein: CASSQQAYEQYF
V gene: TRBV27; J gene: TRBJ1-6; clone size: .; D gene: .; CDR3 DNA: TGTGCCAGCAAACAGAGCTCCTATAATTCACCCCTCCACTTT; CDR3 protein: CASKQSSYNSPLHF
V gene: TRBV28; J gene: TRBJ1-2; clone size: .; D gene: TRBD1; CDR3 DNA: TGTGCCAGCACCTTAACAGGGGGGTATGGCTACACCTTC; CDR3 protein: CASTLTGGYGYTF
V gene: TRBV10-2; J gene: TRBJ2-2; clone size: once; D gene: .; CDR3 DNA: TGCGCCAGCAGCCGAGGACAGCCCACGGTCACCGGGGAGCTGTTTTTT; CDR3 protein: CASSRGQPTVTGELFF